One and the same sample provided the 9 T cell receptor beta chains below, sequenced in a study of shared clonotypes between healthy human individuals. Clones were read by immunoSEQ multiplex PCR, and TCRdb kept only the in-frame ones, dropping some. The sample consists of roughly 330,000 clones, roughly 70% of them appearing once. Sequences were obtained from memory CD4+ T cells sorted from blood. This sample's subset: CD45RA-negative fraction. The receptor source for this set is a man in his thirties or forties in good health.

This clone was counted once. The chain joins TRBV4-1 to TRBJ2-3; 9 bases line up with TRBD2. The germline V gene has CDR1 MGHRA and CDR2 YSYEKL. V lost 3 bases to trimming and J lost 3 bases; unmatched junction nucleotides: 7. CDR3 length: 16 residues. CDR3 sequence: CASSHSPLAGTDTQYF. Written as DNA, the CDR3 is TGCGCCAGCAGCCATAGTCCCCTAGCGGGAACAGATACGCAGTATTTT.

The chain carries TRBV7-8 and TRBJ2-2; D is possibly TRBD1 (5 bases). V was pared by 1 base and J by 7 bases, with 7 bases between. The CDR3 has 13 amino acids. CDR1 is SGHVS, CDR2 FQNEAQ, per germline. CDR3 loop: CASSLGGRGELFF. In nucleotides, the CDR3 is TGTGCCAGCAGCTTAGGGGGCCGCGGGGAGCTGTTTTTT.

The V gene is TRBV29-1, the J gene TRBJ2-6; D remains unclear. Germline V gene lookup returns CDR1 SQVTM and CDR2 ANQGSEA. The CDR3 loop spans 12 amino acids. Between the trimmed V and J ends, which lost 6 bases and 4 bases, there was a span of 7 bases. CDR3 sequence: CSVKEGANVLTF. CDR3 nucleotides: TGCAGCGTCAAGGAGGGGGCCAACGTCCTGACTTTC.

This rearrangement joins TRBV19 to TRBJ2-3, with D perhaps TRBD2 (5 bases). The ends were cut back, 1 base at V and 0 bases at J, with 11 bases in the middle. There are 16 residues in the CDR3. Germline V gene data show CDR1 as LNHDA and CDR2 as SQIVND (reference sequence). The CDR3 nucleotides are TGTGCCAGTAGTATAGGTGGGAGCCCTAGCACAGATACGCAGTATTTT. Translation: CASSIGGSPSTDTQYF.

This clone was detected a few times. The rearrangement uses TRBV30 and TRBJ1-2; D call uncertain. Germline V gives CDR1 GTSNPN, CDR2 SVGIG (reference sequence). CDR3 size: 14 residues. Trimming shortened V by 0 bases and J by 2 bases, and 10 bases separated the two germline ends. The CDR3 is CAWSVTRTNYGYTF. CDR3 coding DNA: TGTGCCTGGAGTGTAACACGGACCAACTATGGCTACACCTTC.

The gene calls are TRBV6-6 and TRBJ2-5; D gene unclear. The CDR3 spans 14 residues. Germline CDR1 and CDR2: MNHNY and SVGAGI (reference sequence). V lost 0 bases and J lost 5, with 10 bases in between. CDR3 in amino acids: CASSYSMGGETQYF. The CDR3 DNA sequence: TGTGCCAGCAGTTACTCGATGGGCGGCGAGACCCAGTACTTC.

This chain uses TRBV7-3 with TRBJ2-5, with D perhaps matching TRBD2 (5 bases). Trimming removed 5 bases from V and 5 bases from J, with 18 bases in between. The CDR3 spans 15 residues. Germline V gene data show CDR1 as SGHTA and CDR2 as FQGTGA. The CDR3 DNA follows: TGTGCCAGCAGCCCTGGTCGGACTTTGGGGGAGACCCAGTACTTC. Protein: CASSPGRTLGETQYF.

This chain uses TRBV7-9 with TRBJ2-1; TRBD2 matches at 11 bases. V trimming: 7 bases; J trimming: 0 bases; junction bases outside the gene matches: 8. In germline, CDR1 is SEHNR, CDR2 FQNEAQ (reference sequence). The CDR3 spans 17 residues. For the CDR3, the DNA is TGTGCCAGCACTTCTTTAGCGGGAGGGTACTCCTACAATGAGCAGTTCTTC. Its protein is CASTSLAGGYSYNEQFF.

The chain recombines TRBV5-6 with TRBJ1-1; perhaps TRBD1 as D (5 bases). The V end lost 2 bases, the J end lost 6 bases, and 11 bases lay between the germline ends. The CDR3 has 13 residues. CDR1 is SGHDT and CDR2 is YYEEEE in the germline V gene. Written as DNA, the CDR3 is TGTGCCAGCAGCTTTGCAGGGAAAGCTGAAGCTTTCTTT. Its protein product is CASSFAGKAEAFF.